The 5 T cell receptor beta chains given below trace back to one sample, sequenced in a study of cytomegalovirus exposure and HLA in healthy donors. PCR was performed using 60 Vbeta and 13 Jbeta primers. Measured with immunoSEQ multiplex PCR; TCRdb has only the in-frame clones, and not every one. The data show roughly 190,000 clones, around 74% seen once. Sequencing used PBMCs. These receptors originate from a girl under 18 in good health and CMV-seropositive.

This clone showed up just a few times. This chain uses TRBV4-3 with TRBJ2-4; 9 nucleotides match TRBD2. Germline CDR1 is LGHNA and CDR2 is YSLEER. Trimming at V came to 0 bases and at J to 7 bases, leaving 4 bases not matched to a gene. CDR3 size: 15 residues. The chain's CDR3 is CASSQDGTSLNIQYF. For the CDR3, the DNA is TGCGCCAGCAGCCAAGATGGGACTAGCCTGAACATTCAGTACTTC.

The rearrangement links TRBV7-9 to TRBJ1-4; no definite D call. Germline assignment: CDR1 SEHNR and CDR2 FQNEAQ (reference sequence). The CDR3 sequence is 15 residues long. The V end lost 1 base, the J end lost 0 bases, and 6 bases lay between the germline ends. The CDR3 loop reads CASSLVAATNEKLFF. For the CDR3, the DNA is TGTGCCAGCAGCTTAGTGGCGGCAACTAATGAAAAACTGTTTTTT.

V gene TRBV19 combines with J gene TRBJ1-1; the D gene is possibly TRBD1 (5 bases). The CDR3 consists of 15 residues. Germline CDR1 and CDR2: LNHDA and SQIVND (reference sequence). Trimming cost V 0 bases and J 4 bases, with 12 bases left between them. CDR3 DNA sequence: TGTGCCAGTAGTATAGATCAAGGGGTTGCCACTGAAGCTTTCTTT. It specifies CASSIDQGVATEAFF.

The CDR3 sequence is CASSQVQDPNTIYF. The CDR3 DNA reads as TGTGCCAGCAGCCAAGTCCAGGATCCGAACACCATATATTTT. This chain links TRBV4-2 with TRBJ1-3; D unclear. The CDR3 extends over 14 amino acids. Trimming removed 1 base at V and 7 bases at J, with 11 bases between. Germline CDR1 LGHNA, CDR2 YNFKEQ.

The chain carries TRBV28 and TRBJ2-7; 7 bases match TRBD1. The germline CDR1 and CDR2 sequences are MDHEN and SYDVKM. The CDR3 extends over 14 amino acids. The V segment lost 6 bases and the J segment 3 bases; nucleotides outside the gene matches: 8. In DNA form, the CDR3 reads TGTGCCAGCAGGAGACAGGGATTGCGCTACGAGCAGTACTTC. Its protein is CASRRQGLRYEQYF.